This TCR beta chain originates from a study of PD-1 blockade in classical Hodgkin lymphoma. Study-level background: Patients were given intravenous nivolumab, 3 mg/kg, every 2 weeks.

Each patient relapsed following autologous stem cell transplantation, and prior brentuximab vedotin exposure differed. Study outcomes and limitations: Reasons behind the repertoire differences stay unclear, perhaps disease activity or earlier therapy. Reported findings placed baseline TCR diversity lower in newly diagnosed patients (compared with healthy donors). Baseline diversity resembling that of newly diagnosed patients was seen in complete responders.

Sequenced by immunoSEQ multiplex PCR; TCRdb stores in-frame clones only, minus some. The table includes about 110,000 clones, approximately 90% detected once. A remark on this clone: Its antigen is not known.

The sample consisted of peripheral blood mononuclear cells (PBMCs), taken before the second cycle of nivolumab. This clonotype originated in a human donor with classical Hodgkin lymphoma.

Written as DNA, the CDR3 is TGTGCCACCAGCAGAGATGCAGGGGGCGCAGATACGCAGTATTTT. Translated, it gives CATSRDAGGADTQYF. The J gene is TRBJ2-3, the V gene TRBV15; 8 bases are a match to TRBD1. The CDR3 is 15 amino acids. V lost 0 bases and J lost 4; bases outside the gene matches: 3. CDR1 LNHNV and CDR2 YYDKDF come from the germline V gene (reference sequence).